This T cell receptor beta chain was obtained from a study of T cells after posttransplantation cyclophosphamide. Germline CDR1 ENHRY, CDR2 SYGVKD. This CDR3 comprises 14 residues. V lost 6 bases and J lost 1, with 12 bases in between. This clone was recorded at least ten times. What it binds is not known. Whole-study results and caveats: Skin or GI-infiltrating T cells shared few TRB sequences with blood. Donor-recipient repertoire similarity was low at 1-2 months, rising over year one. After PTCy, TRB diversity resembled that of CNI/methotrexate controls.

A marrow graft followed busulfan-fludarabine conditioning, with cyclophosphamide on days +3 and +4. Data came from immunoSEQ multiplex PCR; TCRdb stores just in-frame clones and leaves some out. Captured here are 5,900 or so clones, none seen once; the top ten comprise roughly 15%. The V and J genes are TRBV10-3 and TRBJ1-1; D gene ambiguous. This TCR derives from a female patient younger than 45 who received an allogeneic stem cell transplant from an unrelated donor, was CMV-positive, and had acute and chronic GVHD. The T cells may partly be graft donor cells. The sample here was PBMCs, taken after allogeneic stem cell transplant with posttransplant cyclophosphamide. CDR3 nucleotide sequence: TGTGCCATCAGCGGAGGTCCTGCGAACACTGAAGCTTTCTTT. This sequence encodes CAISGGPANTEAFF.